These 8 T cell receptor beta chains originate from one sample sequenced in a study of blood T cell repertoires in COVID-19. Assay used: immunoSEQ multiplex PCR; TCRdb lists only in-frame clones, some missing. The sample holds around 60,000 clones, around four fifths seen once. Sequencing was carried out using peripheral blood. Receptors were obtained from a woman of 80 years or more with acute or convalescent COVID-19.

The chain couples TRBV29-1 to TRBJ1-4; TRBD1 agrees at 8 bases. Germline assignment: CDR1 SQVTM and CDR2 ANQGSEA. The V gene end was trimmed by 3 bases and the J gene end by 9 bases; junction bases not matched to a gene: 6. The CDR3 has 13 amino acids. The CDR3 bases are TGCAGCGTTGATTTTGGACAGGGAAAAAAACTGTTTTTT. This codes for CSVDFGQGKKLFF.

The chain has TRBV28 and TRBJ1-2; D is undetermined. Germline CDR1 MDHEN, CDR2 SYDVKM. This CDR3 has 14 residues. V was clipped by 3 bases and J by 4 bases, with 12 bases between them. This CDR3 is CASSFRGGIYGYTF. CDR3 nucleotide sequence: TGTGCCAGCAGTTTCCGGGGAGGCATCTATGGCTACACCTTC.

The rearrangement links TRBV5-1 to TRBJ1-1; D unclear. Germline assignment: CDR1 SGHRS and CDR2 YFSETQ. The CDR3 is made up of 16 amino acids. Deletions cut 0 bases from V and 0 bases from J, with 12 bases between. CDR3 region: CASSLGPKHMNTEAFF. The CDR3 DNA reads TGCGCCAGCAGCTTGGGTCCGAAACACATGAACACTGAAGCTTTCTTT.

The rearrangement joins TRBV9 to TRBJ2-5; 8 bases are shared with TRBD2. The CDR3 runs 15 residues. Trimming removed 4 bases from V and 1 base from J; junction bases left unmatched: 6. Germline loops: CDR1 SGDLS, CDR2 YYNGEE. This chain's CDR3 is CASSPRGTSQETQYF. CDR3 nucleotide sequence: TGTGCCAGCAGCCCCAGAGGGACTAGCCAAGAGACCCAGTACTTC.

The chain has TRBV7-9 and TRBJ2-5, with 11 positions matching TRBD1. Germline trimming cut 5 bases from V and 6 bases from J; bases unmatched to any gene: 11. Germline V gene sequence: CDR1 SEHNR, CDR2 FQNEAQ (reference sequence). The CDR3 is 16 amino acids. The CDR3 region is CASSPWTGGRLKTQYF. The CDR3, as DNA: TGTGCCAGCAGCCCTTGGACAGGGGGCCGTTTAAAGACCCAGTACTTC.

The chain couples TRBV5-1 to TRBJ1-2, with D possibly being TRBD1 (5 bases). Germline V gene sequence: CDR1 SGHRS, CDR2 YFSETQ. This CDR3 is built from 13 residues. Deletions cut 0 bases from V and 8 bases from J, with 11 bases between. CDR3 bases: TGCGCCAGCAGCTTGGGACAGCCTTCGGGCTACACCTTC. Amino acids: CASSLGQPSGYTF. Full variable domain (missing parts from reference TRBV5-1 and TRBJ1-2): KAGVTQTPRYLIKTRGQQVTLSCSPISGHRSVSWYQQTPGQGLQFLFEYFSETQRNKGNFPGRFSGRQFSNSRSEMNVSTLELGDSALYLCASSLGQPSGYTFGSGTRLTVV.

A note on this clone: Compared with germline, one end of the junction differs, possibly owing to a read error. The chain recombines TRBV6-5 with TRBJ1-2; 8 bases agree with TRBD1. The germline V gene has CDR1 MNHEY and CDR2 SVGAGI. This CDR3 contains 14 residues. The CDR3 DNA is TGTGCCAGCAGTCCCCGGACAGGGTGGGACCCACCCTACTTC. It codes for CASSPRTGWDPPYF.

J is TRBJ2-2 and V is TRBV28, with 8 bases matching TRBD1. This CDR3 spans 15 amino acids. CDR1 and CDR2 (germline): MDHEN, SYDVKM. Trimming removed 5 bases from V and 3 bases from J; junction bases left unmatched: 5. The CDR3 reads CASSRRGLDTGELFF. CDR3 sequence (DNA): TGTGCCAGCAGTCGCAGGGGGCTTGACACCGGGGAGCTGTTTTTT.